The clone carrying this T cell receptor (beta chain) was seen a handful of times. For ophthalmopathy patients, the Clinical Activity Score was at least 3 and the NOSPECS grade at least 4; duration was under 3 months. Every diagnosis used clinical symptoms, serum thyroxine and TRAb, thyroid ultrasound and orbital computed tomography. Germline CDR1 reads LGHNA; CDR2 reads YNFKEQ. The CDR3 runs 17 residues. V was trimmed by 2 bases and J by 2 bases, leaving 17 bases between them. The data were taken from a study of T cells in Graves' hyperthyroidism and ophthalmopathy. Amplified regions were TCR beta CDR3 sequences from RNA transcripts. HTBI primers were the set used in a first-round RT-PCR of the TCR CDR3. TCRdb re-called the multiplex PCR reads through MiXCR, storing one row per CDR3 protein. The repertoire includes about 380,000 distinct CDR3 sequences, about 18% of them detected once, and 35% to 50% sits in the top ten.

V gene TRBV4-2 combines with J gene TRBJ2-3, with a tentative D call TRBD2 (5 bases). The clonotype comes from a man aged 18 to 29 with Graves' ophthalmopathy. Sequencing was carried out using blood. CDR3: CASSQNLGSETTDTQYF. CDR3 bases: TGTGCCAGCAGCCAAAACTTGGGGAGTGAGACCACAGATACGCAGTATTTT.